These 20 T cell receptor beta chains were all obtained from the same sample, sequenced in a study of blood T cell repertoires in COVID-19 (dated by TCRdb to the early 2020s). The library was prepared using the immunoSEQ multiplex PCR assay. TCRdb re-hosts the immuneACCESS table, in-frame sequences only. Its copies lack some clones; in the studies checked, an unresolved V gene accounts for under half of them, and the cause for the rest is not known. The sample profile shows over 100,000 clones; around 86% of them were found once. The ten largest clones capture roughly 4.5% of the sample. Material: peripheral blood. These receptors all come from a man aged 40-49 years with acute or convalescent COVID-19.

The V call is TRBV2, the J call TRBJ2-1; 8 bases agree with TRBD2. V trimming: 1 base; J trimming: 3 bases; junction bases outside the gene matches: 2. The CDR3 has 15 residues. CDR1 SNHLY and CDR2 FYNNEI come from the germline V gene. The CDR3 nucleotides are TGTGCCAGCAGTGAAGAAGCGGGGGACTACAATGAGCAGTTCTTC. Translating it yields CASSEEAGDYNEQFF.

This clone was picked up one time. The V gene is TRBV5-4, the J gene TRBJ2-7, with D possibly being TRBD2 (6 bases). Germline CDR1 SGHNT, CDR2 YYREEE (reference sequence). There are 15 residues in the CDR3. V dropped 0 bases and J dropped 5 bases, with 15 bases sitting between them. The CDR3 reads CASSLEARRDHEQYF. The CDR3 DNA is TGTGCCAGCAGCTTGGAGGCTCGGCGGGACCACGAGCAGTACTTC.

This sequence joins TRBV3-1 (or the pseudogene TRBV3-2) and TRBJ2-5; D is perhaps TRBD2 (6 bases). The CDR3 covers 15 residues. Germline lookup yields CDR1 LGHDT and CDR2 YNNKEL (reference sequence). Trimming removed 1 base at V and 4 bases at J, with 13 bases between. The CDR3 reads CASSQVRLAIETQYF. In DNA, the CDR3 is TGTGCCAGCAGCCAAGTTCGGCTAGCGATAGAGACCCAGTACTTC.

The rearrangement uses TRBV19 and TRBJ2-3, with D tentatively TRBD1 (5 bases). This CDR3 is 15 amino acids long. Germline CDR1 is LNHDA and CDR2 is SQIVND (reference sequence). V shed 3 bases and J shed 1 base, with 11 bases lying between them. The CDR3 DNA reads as TGTGCCAGTAGTATCCTCTTAGGGGGCACAGATACGCAGTATTTT. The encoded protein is CASSILLGGTDTQYF.

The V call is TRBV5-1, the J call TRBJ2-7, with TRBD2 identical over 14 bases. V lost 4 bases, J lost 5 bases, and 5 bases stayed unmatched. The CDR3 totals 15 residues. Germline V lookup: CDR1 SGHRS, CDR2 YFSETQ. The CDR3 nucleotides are TGCGCCAGCAGCGGACTAGCGGGAGGTAACGACGAGCAGTACTTC. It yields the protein CASSGLAGGNDEQYF.

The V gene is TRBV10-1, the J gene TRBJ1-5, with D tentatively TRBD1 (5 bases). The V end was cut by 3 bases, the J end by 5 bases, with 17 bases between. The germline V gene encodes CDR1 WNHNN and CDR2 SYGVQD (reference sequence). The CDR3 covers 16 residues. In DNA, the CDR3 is TGCGCCAGCAGTGATAATGGGACTGCCTTTTATCAGCCCCAGCATTTT. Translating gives CASSDNGTAFYQPQHF.

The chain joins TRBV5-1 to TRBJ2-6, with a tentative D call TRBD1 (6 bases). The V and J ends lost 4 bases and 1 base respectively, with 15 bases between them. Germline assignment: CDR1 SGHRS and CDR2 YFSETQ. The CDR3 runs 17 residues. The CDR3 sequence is CASSQTPQGSGANVLTF. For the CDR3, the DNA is TGCGCCAGCAGCCAAACCCCACAGGGATCTGGGGCCAACGTCCTGACTTTC.

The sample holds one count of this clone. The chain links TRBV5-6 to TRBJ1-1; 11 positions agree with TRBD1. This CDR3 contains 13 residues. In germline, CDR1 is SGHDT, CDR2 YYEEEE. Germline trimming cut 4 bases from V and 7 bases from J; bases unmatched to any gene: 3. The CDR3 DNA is TGTGCCAGCAGCCGGGGACAGGGGGATGAAGCTTTCTTT. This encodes CASSRGQGDEAFF.

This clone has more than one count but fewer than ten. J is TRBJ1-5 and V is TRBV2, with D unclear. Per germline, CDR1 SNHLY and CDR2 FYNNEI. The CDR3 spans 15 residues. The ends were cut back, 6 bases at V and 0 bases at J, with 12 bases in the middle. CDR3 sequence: CASRNSDTSNQPQHF. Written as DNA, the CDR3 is TGTGCCAGCAGGAATAGTGACACTAGCAATCAGCCCCAGCATTTT.

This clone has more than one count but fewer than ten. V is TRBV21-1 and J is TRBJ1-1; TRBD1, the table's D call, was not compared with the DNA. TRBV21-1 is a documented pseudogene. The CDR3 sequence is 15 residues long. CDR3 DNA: TGTGCCAGCAGCAACCGGGACAATTCGTCCACTGAAGCTTTCTTT. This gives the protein CASSNRDNSSTEAFF.

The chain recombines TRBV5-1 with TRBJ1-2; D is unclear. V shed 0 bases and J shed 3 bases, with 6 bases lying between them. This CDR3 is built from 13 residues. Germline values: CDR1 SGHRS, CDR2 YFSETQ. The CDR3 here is CASSLERDYGYTF. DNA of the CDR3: TGCGCCAGCAGCTTGGAACGGGACTATGGCTACACCTTC.

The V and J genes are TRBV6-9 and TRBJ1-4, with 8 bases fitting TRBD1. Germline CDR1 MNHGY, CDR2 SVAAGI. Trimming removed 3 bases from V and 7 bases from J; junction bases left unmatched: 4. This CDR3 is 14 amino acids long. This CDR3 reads CASSYRGRGEKLFF. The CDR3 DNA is TGTGCCAGCAGTTACAGGGGGCGAGGTGAAAAACTGTTTTTT.

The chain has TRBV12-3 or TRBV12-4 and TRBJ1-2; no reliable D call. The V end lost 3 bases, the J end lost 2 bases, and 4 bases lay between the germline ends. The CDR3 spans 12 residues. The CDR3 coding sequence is TGTGCCAGCAGTTTTCAAAACTATGGCTACACCTTC. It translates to CASSFQNYGYTF.

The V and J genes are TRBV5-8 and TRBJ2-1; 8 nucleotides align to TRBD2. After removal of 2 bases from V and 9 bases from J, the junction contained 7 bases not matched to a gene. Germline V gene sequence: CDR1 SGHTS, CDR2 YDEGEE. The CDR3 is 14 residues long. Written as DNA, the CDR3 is TGTGCCAGCAGCTTCAGCGGGAGAAGGGGTGAGCAGTTCTTC. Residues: CASSFSGRRGEQFF.

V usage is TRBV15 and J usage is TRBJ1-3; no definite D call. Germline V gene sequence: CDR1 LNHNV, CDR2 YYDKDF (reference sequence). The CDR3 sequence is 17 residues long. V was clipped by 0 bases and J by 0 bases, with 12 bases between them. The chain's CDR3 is CATSRDPPRSSGNTIYF. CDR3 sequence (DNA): TGTGCCACCAGCAGAGACCCCCCGAGGAGCTCTGGAAACACCATATATTTT. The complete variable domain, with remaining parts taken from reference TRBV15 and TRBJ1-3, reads DAMVIQNPRYQVTQFGKPVTLSCSQTLNHNVMYWYQQKSSQAPKLLFHYYDKDFNNEADTPDNFQSRRPNTSFCFLDIRSPGLGDTAMYLCATSRDPPRSSGNTIYFGEGSWLTVV.

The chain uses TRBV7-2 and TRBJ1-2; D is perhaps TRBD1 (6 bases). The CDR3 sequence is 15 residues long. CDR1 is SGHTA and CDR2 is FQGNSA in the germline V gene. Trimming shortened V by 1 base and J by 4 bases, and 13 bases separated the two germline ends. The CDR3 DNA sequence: TGTGCCAGCAGCTTAGGGGGCGGACAGTCCTATGGCTACACCTTC. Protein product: CASSLGGGQSYGYTF. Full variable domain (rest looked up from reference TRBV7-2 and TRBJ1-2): GAGVSQSPSNKVTEKGKDVELRCDPISGHTALYWYRQSLGQGLEFLIYFQGNSAPDKSGLPSDRFSAERTGGSVSTLTIQRTQQEDSAVYLCASSLGGGQSYGYTFGSGTRLTVV.

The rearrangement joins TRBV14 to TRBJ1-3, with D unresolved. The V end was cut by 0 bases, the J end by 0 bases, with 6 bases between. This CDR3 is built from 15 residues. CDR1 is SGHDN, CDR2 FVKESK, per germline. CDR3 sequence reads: CASSQDYSSGNTIYF. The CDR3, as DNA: TGTGCCAGCAGCCAAGATTACAGCTCTGGAAACACCATATATTTT.

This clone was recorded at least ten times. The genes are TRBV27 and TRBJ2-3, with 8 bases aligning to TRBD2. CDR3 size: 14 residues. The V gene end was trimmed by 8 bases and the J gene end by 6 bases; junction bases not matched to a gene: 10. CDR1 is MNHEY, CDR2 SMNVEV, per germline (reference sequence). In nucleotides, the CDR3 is TGTGCCAGCGGCCGAGCGGGGGCTTGGGATACGCAGTATTTT. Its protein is CASGRAGAWDTQYF.

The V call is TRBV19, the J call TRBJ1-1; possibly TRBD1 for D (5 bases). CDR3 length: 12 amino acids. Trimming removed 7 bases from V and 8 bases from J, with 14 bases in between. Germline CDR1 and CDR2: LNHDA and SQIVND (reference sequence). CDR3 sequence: CASTPGNLEAFF. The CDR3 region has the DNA TGTGCCAGTACCCCAGGGAACCTCGAAGCTTTCTTT.

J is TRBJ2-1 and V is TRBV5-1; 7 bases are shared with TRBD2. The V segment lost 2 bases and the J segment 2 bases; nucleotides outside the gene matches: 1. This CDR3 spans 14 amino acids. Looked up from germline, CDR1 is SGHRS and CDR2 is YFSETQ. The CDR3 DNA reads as TGCGCCAGCAGCTTTGGGGGGGCCTACAATGAGCAGTTCTTC. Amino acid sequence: CASSFGGAYNEQFF.